This TCR beta chain emerged from a study of quantifying T cell responses using KT2 cells. Across the study: TCR alpha and beta constant-region primers primed reverse transcription of RNA. Broader study findings: Input KT2 cell number predicted KT2 alpha and beta sequence counts linearly over several orders of magnitude.

This clonotype came up many times. The antigen is not known. Each cDNA got a UMI-containing oligo ligated at its 3' end. The first PCR ran roughly 4 cycles with an equimolar RC1.1 and RC1.2 beta primer mix. TCRdb used MiXCR to reprocess the UMI-ligation and nested PCR reads, holding one entry per CDR3 protein. The sample has approximately 46,000 distinct CDR3 sequences; 11% are singletons. The sequence was obtained from a human donor. Material: PBMCs spiked with cells of the T cell clone KT2.

The CDR3 DNA follows: TGCAGTGCTGCCGATATCGGGGGCCTCCATGAAAAACTGTTTTTT. Translation gives CSAADIGGLHEKLFF. The chain joins TRBV20-1 to TRBJ1-4; a possible D gene is TRBD1 (6 bases). CDR1 is DFQATT and CDR2 is SNEGSKA in the germline V gene (reference sequence). The CDR3 extends over 15 amino acids. With 5 bases removed from V and 6 bases from J, the gap between germline ends came to 19 bases.